These 8 T cell receptor beta chains were sequenced from one sample in a study of cytotoxic CD8 clonotypes in ibrutinib-treated CLL. Using immunoSEQ multiplex PCR, the repertoire was profiled, and TCRdb retains in-frame clones only, with some absent. The profile shows approximately 120,000 clones, around four fifths of them singletons. The sequences come from PBMCs, collected after 24 months of ibrutinib treatment. These receptors all come from a human donor with chronic lymphocytic leukemia.

The rearrangement uses TRBV7-8 and TRBJ2-7; D unclear. The germline V gene encodes CDR1 SGHVS and CDR2 FQNEAQ. CDR3 size: 12 residues. V gave up 2 bases and J gave up 2 bases, with 4 bases separating them. The CDR3 loop reads CASSLLAYEQYF. The CDR3 DNA reads as TGTGCCAGCAGCTTATTGGCCTACGAGCAGTACTTC.

The chain links TRBV10-1 to TRBJ1-1; D is ambiguous. Germline assignment: CDR1 WNHNN and CDR2 SYGVQD (reference sequence). Trimming removed 3 bases at V and 4 bases at J, with 9 bases between. The CDR3 is 13 amino acids. CDR3 DNA sequence: TGCGCCAGCAGTGACAGTGCACCCACTGAAGCTTTCTTT. Amino acids: CASSDSAPTEAFF.

The chain couples TRBV7-9 to TRBJ2-1, with unresolved D. This CDR3 comprises 13 residues. The V end was cut by 1 base, the J end by 7 bases, with 8 bases between. Germline values: CDR1 SEHNR, CDR2 FQNEAQ (reference sequence). For the CDR3, the DNA is TGTGCCAGCAGCTTAGGACGTATGAATGAGCAGTTCTTC. Translated, it gives CASSLGRMNEQFF.

The rearrangement joins TRBV15 to TRBJ1-6; D is possibly TRBD1 (6 bases). Per germline, CDR1 LNHNV and CDR2 YYDKDF (reference sequence). V gave up 5 bases and J gave up 9 bases, with 14 bases separating them. The CDR3 totals 14 residues. In DNA, the CDR3 is TGTGCCACCAGCCCACAGGGAGTTGGTTCACCCCTCCACTTT. The encoded protein is CATSPQGVGSPLHF.

A note on this clone: Additional DNA sequences in this sample encode the identical CDR3. The CDR3 loop is CASSPSRDSYEQYF. The CDR3 DNA reads TGTGCCAGCTCACCATCCCGGGACAGCTACGAGCAGTACTTC. The chain combines TRBV18 with TRBJ2-7, with 7 bases matching TRBD1. V was pared by 2 bases and J by 3 bases, with 4 bases of the junction left unmatched. The CDR3 spans 14 residues. Germline V CDR1 and CDR2: KGHSH, LQKENI.

The gene calls are TRBV7-9 and TRBJ1-2; maybe TRBD1 (5 bases). In germline, CDR1 is SEHNR, CDR2 FQNEAQ (reference sequence). The V end lost 4 bases, the J end lost 2 bases, and 11 bases lay between the germline ends. This CDR3 has 14 amino acids. The CDR3 reads CASSSWDRNYGYTF. The CDR3 DNA reads TGTGCCAGCAGCTCTTGGGACCGAAACTATGGCTACACCTTC.

The rearrangement links TRBV27 to TRBJ2-2, with D perhaps matching TRBD1 or TRBD2 (5 bases each). The ends were cut back, 5 bases at V and 4 bases at J, with 14 bases in the middle. Germline CDR1 MNHEY, CDR2 SMNVEV (reference sequence). This CDR3 contains 15 residues. CDR3 nucleotide sequence: TGTGCCAGCAGTCCCCGTCGGGACCCCACCGGGGAGCTGTTTTTT. It translates to CASSPRRDPTGELFF.

CDR3 protein: CASSPPGGPEYF. DNA for the CDR3: TGCGCCAGCAGCCCCCCAGGGGGTCCGGAGTACTTC. The V and J genes are TRBV4-1 and TRBJ2-5; 7 bases map to TRBD1. This CDR3 contains 12 residues. V lost 4 bases and J lost 12; bases outside the gene matches: 8. Germline CDR1 MGHRA, CDR2 YSYEKL.